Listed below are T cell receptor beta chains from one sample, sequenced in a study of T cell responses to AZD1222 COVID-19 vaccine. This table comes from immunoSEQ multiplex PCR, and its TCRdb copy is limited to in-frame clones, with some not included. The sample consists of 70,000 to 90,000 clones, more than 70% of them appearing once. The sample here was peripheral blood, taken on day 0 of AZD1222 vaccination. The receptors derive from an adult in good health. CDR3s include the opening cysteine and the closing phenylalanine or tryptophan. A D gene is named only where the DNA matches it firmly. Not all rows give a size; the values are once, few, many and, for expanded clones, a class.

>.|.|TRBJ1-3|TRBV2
TGTGCCAGCAGTTTACAGGGTTTAAACACCATATATTTT
CASSLQGLNTIYF
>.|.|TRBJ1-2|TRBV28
TGTGCCAGCAGTTTACGAAGCAGGGTGAACTATGGCTACACCTTC
CASSLRSRVNYGYTF
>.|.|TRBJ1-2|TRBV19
TGTGCCAGTGTCTCAGCCGGCGGCTCCTATGGCTACACCTTC
CASVSAGGSYGYTF
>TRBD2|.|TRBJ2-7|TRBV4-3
TGCGCCAGCAGCCAAGGGGGACCGGGCGGGAGAGGCCGCGAGCAGTACTTC
CASSQGGPGGRGREQYF
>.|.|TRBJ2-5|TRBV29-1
TGCAGTCGGAGGGGGTGCTCGGAGACCCAGTACTTC
CSRRGCSETQYF
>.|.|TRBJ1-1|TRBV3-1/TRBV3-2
TGTGCCAGCACCCCCTGGGGAGAAAGGAACACTGAAGCTTTCTTT
CASTPWGERNTEAFF
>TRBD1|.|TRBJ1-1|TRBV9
TGTGCCAGCAGCGTAGTGAGCAGGGGGCGGCCTCAGGAAGCTTTCTTT
CASSVVSRGRPQEAFF
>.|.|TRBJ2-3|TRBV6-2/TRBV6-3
TGTGCCAGCAGTGGCAGAGAGTGGACGCAGTATTTT
CASSGREWTQYF
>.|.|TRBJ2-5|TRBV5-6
TGTGCCAGCAGCTATACCGGGACACGAGAGACCCAGTACTTC
CASSYTGTRETQYF
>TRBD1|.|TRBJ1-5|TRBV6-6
TGTGCCAGCAGTTCTACCGGGACAGGGGTCGATCAGCCCCAGCATTTT
CASSSTGTGVDQPQHF
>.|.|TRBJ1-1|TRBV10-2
TGCGCCAGCAGTCTACAGGGAGAAGCTTTCTTT
CASSLQGEAFF
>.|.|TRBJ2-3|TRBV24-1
TGTGCCACCAGTGATCCCGGACTTCACAGCACAGATACGCAGTATTTT
CATSDPGLHSTDTQYF
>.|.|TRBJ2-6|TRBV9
TGTGCCAGCAGCGTCGTGATCTCTGGGGCCAACGTCCTGACTTTC
CASSVVISGANVLTF
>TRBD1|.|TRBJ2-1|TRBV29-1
TGCAGCGGCGGGACAGGGCGTATCGATGAGCAGTTCTTC
CSGGTGRIDEQFF
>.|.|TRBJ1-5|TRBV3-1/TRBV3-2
TGTGCCAGCAGCCAAGTTGCAGGGGACACTCAGCCCCAGCATTTT
CASSQVAGDTQPQHF
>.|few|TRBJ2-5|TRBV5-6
TGTGCCAGCAGCTTTGGTGTGGAGACCCAGTACTTC
CASSFGVETQYF
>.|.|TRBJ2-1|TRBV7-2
TGTGCCAGCAGCTTCGAGGGGGTAGGGCAGTTCTTC
CASSFEGVGQFF
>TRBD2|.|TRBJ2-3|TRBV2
TGTGCCAGCAGAACCCCCAGAGGCGGGGGGGCCTCCGGCACCCGCACAGATACGCAGTATTTT
CASRTPRGGGASGTRTDTQYF
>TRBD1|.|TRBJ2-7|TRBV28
TGTGCCAGCAGGACGGGACAGGGAGAAAACTACGAGCAGTACTTC
CASRTGQGENYEQYF
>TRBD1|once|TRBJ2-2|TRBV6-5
TGTGCCAGCAGGGGACAGACCAACACCGGGGAGCTGTTTTTT
CASRGQTNTGELFF
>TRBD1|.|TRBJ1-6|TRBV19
TGTGCCAGTAGTATCCCCGGACAGGGGATGGGGGATTCACCCCTCCACTTT
CASSIPGQGMGDSPLHF
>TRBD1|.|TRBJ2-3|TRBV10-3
TGTGCCATCAAAGACAGGGAAGGGACAGATACGCAGTATTTT
CAIKDREGTDTQYF
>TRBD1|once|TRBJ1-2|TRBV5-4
TGTGCCAGCAACACCCAGGGGGCCTATGGCTACACCTTC
CASNTQGAYGYTF
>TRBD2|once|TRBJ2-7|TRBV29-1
TGCAGCGTCCGGGGACTAGCGGAGCACCACGAGCAGTACTTC
CSVRGLAEHHEQYF
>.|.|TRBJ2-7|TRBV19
TGTGCCAGTAGTATACGGTTAGGGGACGAGCAGTACTTC
CASSIRLGDEQYF
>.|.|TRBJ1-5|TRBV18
TGTGCCAGCTCACCACAAGAGGCGGGTCAGCCCCAGCATTTT
CASSPQEAGQPQHF
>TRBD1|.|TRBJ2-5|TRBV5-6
TGTGCCAGCAGCTTAACAGGGGGCGGTGAGACCCAGTACTTC
CASSLTGGGETQYF
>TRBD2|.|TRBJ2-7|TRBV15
TGTGCCACCAGCAGAGATCGCTGGGGGGGGGAGCAGTACTTC
CATSRDRWGGEQYF
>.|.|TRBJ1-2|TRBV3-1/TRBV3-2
TGTGCCAGCAGCGACCCAAACAACTATGGCTACACCTTC
CASSDPNNYGYTF
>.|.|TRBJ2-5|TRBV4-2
TGTGCCAGCAGCCAATTAGGACAAGAGACCCAGTACTTC
CASSQLGQETQYF